These T cell receptor beta chains were read from a single sample in a study of PD-L1 blockade in urothelial cancer. Assay used: immunoSEQ multiplex PCR; TCRdb lists only in-frame clones, some missing. The sample gives about 72,000 clones, 70% to 90% of which show up once; just under 15% is in the top ten. The sample in question was PBMCs, obtained around atezolizumab (anti-PD-L1) treatment. All receptors come from a man aged 55 to 69 with urothelial cancer. Both conserved end residues are part of each CDR3. The order of the fields is V gene, D gene, J gene, clone size, CDR3 protein, CDR3 DNA. D genes are given only for firm matches. Some rows mark clone size as missing; the rest say once, few, many or name a class of expanded clone.

V: TRBV30; D: .; J: TRBJ2-7; size: .; CDR3: CAWSIGTPTYEQYF; DNA: TGTGCCTGGAGTATTGGGACTCCGACCTACGAGCAGTACTTC
V: TRBV4-1; D: TRBD1; J: TRBJ1-3; size: many; CDR3: CASSQPPTRQGSNTIYF; DNA: TGCGCCAGCAGCCAGCCCCCCACAAGACAGGGATCGAACACCATATATTTT
V: TRBV28; D: .; J: TRBJ1-6; size: .; CDR3: CASTTRDTYNSPLHF; DNA: TGTGCCAGCACCACCCGGGACACCTATAATTCACCCCTCCACTTT
V: TRBV7-6; D: .; J: TRBJ1-1; size: .; CDR3: CASSPQGSLGNTEAFF; DNA: TGTGCCAGCAGCCCACAGGGTTCCCTAGGGAACACTGAAGCTTTCTTT
V: TRBV29-1; D: .; J: TRBJ2-1; size: .; CDR3: CSVVPSGNEQFF; DNA: TGCAGCGTTGTCCCCAGTGGCAATGAGCAGTTCTTC
V: TRBV4-3; D: TRBD1; J: TRBJ1-2; size: once; CDR3: CASSQRVGQGSYTF; DNA: TGCGCCAGCAGCCAAAGGGTAGGACAGGGAAGCTACACCTTC
V: TRBV19; D: .; J: TRBJ2-2; size: .; CDR3: CASSWGPNTGELFF; DNA: TGTGCCAGTAGTTGGGGGCCGAACACCGGGGAGCTGTTTTTT
V: TRBV15; D: .; J: TRBJ2-1; size: .; CDR3: CATSRRGVSDEQFF; DNA: TGTGCCACCAGCAGACGGGGAGTCTCGGATGAGCAGTTCTTC
V: TRBV9; D: TRBD1; J: TRBJ1-4; size: .; CDR3: CASSPTGQGAATNEKLFF; DNA: TGTGCCAGCAGCCCCACGGGACAGGGGGCAGCAACTAATGAAAAACTGTTTTTT
V: TRBV5-1; D: TRBD1; J: TRBJ2-5; size: .; CDR3: CASSLAALDREATQYF; DNA: TGCGCCAGCAGCTTGGCCGCCCTGGACAGGGAGGCGACCCAGTACTTC
V: TRBV28; D: TRBD1; J: TRBJ2-7; size: .; CDR3: CASSPNRQGNEQYF; DNA: TGTGCCAGCAGTCCAAACCGACAGGGCAACGAGCAGTACTTC
V: TRBV19; D: TRBD1; J: TRBJ1-5; size: once; CDR3: CASKTGALNQPQHF; DNA: TGTGCCAGTAAGACAGGGGCCCTCAATCAGCCCCAGCATTTT
V: TRBV5-6; D: .; J: TRBJ2-7; size: .; CDR3: CASSLVGDEQYF; DNA: TGTGCCAGCAGCTTGGTAGGGGACGAGCAGTACTTC
V: TRBV30; D: TRBD2; J: TRBJ2-3; size: .; CDR3: CAWSSGGYTDTQYF; DNA: TGTGCCTGGAGTAGCGGGGGATACACAGATACGCAGTATTTT
V: TRBV7-7; D: TRBD2; J: TRBJ2-5; size: .; CDR3: CASSTSGFPETQYF; DNA: TGTGCTAGCAGTACTAGCGGTTTCCCAGAGACCCAGTACTTC
V: TRBV19; D: TRBD1; J: TRBJ1-1; size: .; CDR3: CASSEGQGSTEAFF; DNA: TGTGCCAGTAGTGAGGGACAGGGGTCGACTGAAGCTTTCTTT
V: TRBV5-5; D: .; J: TRBJ2-1; size: .; CDR3: CASSLTLGDTYNEQFF; DNA: TGTGCCAGCAGCTTGACCCTAGGGGACACCTACAATGAGCAGTTCTTC
V: TRBV27; D: .; J: TRBJ2-3; size: .; CDR3: CASSPLRGASTDTQYF; DNA: TGTGCCAGCAGTCCCCTACGGGGGGCTAGCACAGATACGCAGTATTTT
V: TRBV5-8; D: .; J: TRBJ2-3; size: .; CDR3: CASSSGERDTQYF; DNA: TGTGCCAGCAGCTCTGGGGAGAGGGATACGCAGTATTTT